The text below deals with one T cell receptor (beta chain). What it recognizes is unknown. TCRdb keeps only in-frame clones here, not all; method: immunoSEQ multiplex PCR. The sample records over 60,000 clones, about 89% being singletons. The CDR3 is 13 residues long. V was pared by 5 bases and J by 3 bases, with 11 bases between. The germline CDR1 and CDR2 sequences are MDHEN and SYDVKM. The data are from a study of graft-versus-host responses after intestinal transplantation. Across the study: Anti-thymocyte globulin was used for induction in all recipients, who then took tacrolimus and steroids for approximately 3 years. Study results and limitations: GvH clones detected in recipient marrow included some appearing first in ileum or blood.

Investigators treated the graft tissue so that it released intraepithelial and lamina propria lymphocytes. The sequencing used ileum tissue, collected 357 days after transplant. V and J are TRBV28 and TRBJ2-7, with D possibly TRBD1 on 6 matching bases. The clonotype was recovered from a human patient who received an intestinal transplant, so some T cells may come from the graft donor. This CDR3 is CASSPDRNYEQYF. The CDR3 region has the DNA TGTGCCAGCAGTCCGGACAGAAACTACGAGCAGTACTTC.